The rows below give T cell receptor beta chains drawn from one sample of a study of T-cell memory formation after mild COVID-19. Each CDR3 protein gets one entry after TCRdb re-called the 5' RACE reads with MiXCR. In the table there are hundreds of thousands of distinct CDR3 sequences, approximately 15% of which are singletons. Sequences were obtained from PBMCs or a T cell subset sorted from them (not recorded which). All receptors derive from a man aged 18 to 30 who had mild COVID-19 (a few samples of this study predate the infection). Cell type and time point are not known. Each CDR3 is given with its conserved first and last residue. D genes are given only for firm matches. Clone size is not always given. Where it is, it says once, few, many or a class for expanded clones.

cdr3_nt	cdr3_aa	v_call	j_call	clone_size	d_call
TGTGCCAGCAGTCCCCTCCGCCCGGGACAGGGCAGCACCGGGGAGCTGTTTTTT	CASSPLRPGQGSTGELFF	TRBV27	TRBJ2-2	few	TRBD1
TGCGCCAGCAGCCTACCTTCGGACGCACAAGAGACCCAGTACTTC	CASSLPSDAQETQYF	TRBV5-1	TRBJ2-5	NA	NA
TGTGCCAGCAGGTCGGGGATCTCTAGCACAGATACGCAGTATTTT	CASRSGISSTDTQYF	TRBV7-9	TRBJ2-3	few	NA
TGCGCCAGCAGCTCATTTACGTGGACTAGCGGGGGGTACAATGAGCAGTTCTTC	CASSSFTWTSGGYNEQFF	TRBV5-1	TRBJ2-1	NA	TRBD2
TGTGCCAGCAGCCGAGGAGGACAGGGGGAAGATACGCAGTATTTT	CASSRGGQGEDTQYF	TRBV4-2	TRBJ2-3	few	TRBD1
TGCAGTGCTAGAGATCCAAGGGGGTCCTACAATGAGCAGTTCTTC	CSARDPRGSYNEQFF	TRBV20-1	TRBJ2-1	few	NA
TGCGCCAGCAGCCAAGTTTATGTGGGGCAAAGGAATCAGCCCCAGCATTTT	CASSQVYVGQRNQPQHF	TRBV4-1	TRBJ1-5	NA	NA
TGCGCCAGCAGCCCCGAGGGGTGGACACCGTCCTATGGCTACACCTTC	CASSPEGWTPSYGYTF	TRBV5-1	TRBJ1-2	few	NA
TGTGCCAGCAGCTCTGCTGGGATCGAGCAGTTCTTC	CASSSAGIEQFF	TRBV7-9	TRBJ2-1	NA	NA
TGTGCCAGCAGTCGCCGGGTAGGCGGCGATGAGCAGTTCTTC	CASSRRVGGDEQFF	TRBV6-2/TRBV6-3	TRBJ2-1	NA	NA
TGTGCCTTGGGATTTGGGGAGCAGTACTTC	CALGFGEQYF	TRBV30	TRBJ2-7	NA	NA
TGCAGCGTTGAAGATGGGCTTGGGGCTTTCTTT	CSVEDGLGAFF	TRBV29-1	TRBJ1-1	few	NA
TGTGCCAGCAGTTACTCGAGGCAGGGGAACACCGGGGAGCTGTTTTTT	CASSYSRQGNTGELFF	TRBV6-5	TRBJ2-2	NA	NA
TGCGCCAGCAGCCAAGATCCCGGGACTGAAGCTTTCTTT	CASSQDPGTEAFF	TRBV4-3	TRBJ1-1	NA	NA
TGTGCCAGCAGGTCAGCGGGGACCACAGATACGCAGTATTTT	CASRSAGTTDTQYF	TRBV6-6	TRBJ2-3	NA	TRBD2
TGTGCCAGCAGTTTCCCGGGCCGGCAGCCCCAGCATTTT	CASSFPGRQPQHF	TRBV12-3/TRBV12-4	TRBJ1-5	few	NA
TGTGCCAGCAGTACAGGGTGGTCTAATGAAAAACTGTTTTTT	CASSTGWSNEKLFF	TRBV6-6	TRBJ1-4	few	NA
TGTGCCAGCAGCCATTCGGCAAAAGGCAATGAGCAGTTCTTC	CASSHSAKGNEQFF	TRBV3-1	TRBJ2-1	few	NA
TGTGCCAGCAGCGTAGCGGGGGAGGGGGAGACCCAGTACTTC	CASSVAGEGETQYF	TRBV7-6	TRBJ2-5	NA	TRBD2
TGTGCCAGCAGCTTAACAGGGACAGAGACCCAGTACTTC	CASSLTGTETQYF	TRBV7-3	TRBJ2-5	NA	NA
TGTGCCAGCTCTTCCCCTAGTCAGGGCTACACCTTC	CASSSPSQGYTF	TRBV6-5	TRBJ1-2	few	NA
TGTGCCATCAGTGAGACCCGCACAGATACGCAGTATTTT	CAISETRTDTQYF	TRBV10-3	TRBJ2-3	few	NA
TGTGCCAGCAACCCCGGCTGGGCCAACGTCCTGACTTTC	CASNPGWANVLTF	TRBV6-6	TRBJ2-6	few	NA
TGTGCCAGCAGGGGGGGGTCGGATACGCAGTATTTT	CASRGGSDTQYF	TRBV7-2	TRBJ2-3	NA	TRBD2
TGTGCCAGCAGTCTGAATCTGCGGGGCCACGAGCAGTACTTC	CASSLNLRGHEQYF	TRBV27	TRBJ2-7	NA	NA
TGTGCCAGCAGCCTCCCGACAGGGGGGGGTACTGAAGCTTTCTTT	CASSLPTGGGTEAFF	TRBV11-2	TRBJ1-1	NA	TRBD1
TGTGCCAGCAGCCTGTTTGGGCGGGGGGCCGGGGAGACCCAGTACTTC	CASSLFGRGAGETQYF	TRBV3-1	TRBJ2-5	NA	TRBD2
TGTGTAGCCGCTGAAGCTTTCTTT	CVAAEAFF	TRBV6-5	TRBJ1-1	many	NA
TGTGCCAGCAGCCCCGACCGGCTAGGGCCAGATACGCAGTATTTT	CASSPDRLGPDTQYF	TRBV7-3	TRBJ2-3	few	NA
TGTGCCAGTAGTATCCGGACCGGAGAGGAGCAGTACTTC	CASSIRTGEEQYF	TRBV19	TRBJ2-7	NA	NA
TGTGCCAGCAGTTCATTAGGTGAGCAGTTCTTC	CASSSLGEQFF	TRBV12-3/TRBV12-4	TRBJ2-1	few	NA
TGTGCCAGCAGTTACGGGACCCTGAGTGGCTACACCTTC	CASSYGTLSGYTF	TRBV6-2/TRBV6-3	TRBJ1-2	NA	NA
TGCGCCAGCACCGAGGGTATGGGGCCGGGGAATCAGCCCCAGCATTTT	CASTEGMGPGNQPQHF	TRBV10-2	TRBJ1-5	few	NA
TGTGCCAGCAGCTTGTGGGCTGGGGAGACCCAGTACTTC	CASSLWAGETQYF	TRBV5-6	TRBJ2-5	NA	NA
TGTGCCAGCAGCCAAGTCCTACAGGGCAGCTACACCTTC	CASSQVLQGSYTF	TRBV3-1	TRBJ1-2	few	NA
TGTGCCAGCAGCGTTGGGACTAGCGGGGGTACAGATACGCAGTATTTT	CASSVGTSGGTDTQYF	TRBV9	TRBJ2-3	few	TRBD2
TGCAGTGCTCCGCCCTCGGGGGGCCGTGGCACCGGGGAGCTGTTTTTT	CSAPPSGGRGTGELFF	TRBV20-1	TRBJ2-2	NA	NA
TGTGCCAGCAGCCACGGACTAGCGGGGGACAATGAGCAGTTCTTC	CASSHGLAGDNEQFF	TRBV7-3	TRBJ2-1	few	TRBD2
TGCGCCAGCAGATGGACAGGGAAGGGGACCGGGGAGCTGTTTTTT	CASRWTGKGTGELFF	TRBV4-1	TRBJ2-2	few	TRBD1
TGTGCCAGCAGCGTCCTCAGGGCCGGGGAGCTGTTTTTT	CASSVLRAGELFF	TRBV28	TRBJ2-2	NA	NA
TGTGCCAGCAGCCAACGGACAGGAGCCGAGCAGTACTTC	CASSQRTGAEQYF	TRBV4-2	TRBJ2-7	few	TRBD1
TGTGCCAGCAGTTTTCCCAGGGGGAGTTCCTATAATTCACCCCTCCACTTT	CASSFPRGSSYNSPLHF	TRBV12-3/TRBV12-4	TRBJ1-6	few	TRBD1
TGTGCCAGCAGCCAAGTTTTGACGGGGAATGAAAAACTGTTTTTT	CASSQVLTGNEKLFF	TRBV3-1	TRBJ1-4	few	NA
TGCAGTGCTGGATCAGGGGCTGGAAACACCATATATTTT	CSAGSGAGNTIYF	TRBV20-1	TRBJ1-3	NA	NA
TGTGCCAGCAGAAGAGGGGGGTACAACAATGAGCAGTTCTTC	CASRRGGYNNEQFF	TRBV7-2	TRBJ2-1	few	NA
TGCGCCAGCAGCCAAGAGAGGGCGGCTCCCCTTAATACCGGGGAGCTGTTTTTT	CASSQERAAPLNTGELFF	TRBV4-3	TRBJ2-2	few	NA
TGTGCCAGCACCTCAGGACGGACCCAAGTCGGGGAGCTGTTTTTT	CASTSGRTQVGELFF	TRBV2	TRBJ2-2	few	NA
TGTGCCATGCGGCCCGGTTCTGGAAACACCATATATTTT	CAMRPGSGNTIYF	TRBV10-3	TRBJ1-3	NA	NA
TGTGCCATCAGAGGACAGGGAGAGACCCAGTACTTC	CAIRGQGETQYF	TRBV10-3	TRBJ2-5	NA	TRBD1
TGCAGCGCTAAGGGGGGGCCAGCAACTAATGAAAAACTGTTTTTT	CSAKGGPATNEKLFF	TRBV29-1	TRBJ1-4	few	NA
TGCGCCAGCAGCTTGGCTAGGGGGACTAGCGTAGGCAATGAGCAGTTCTTC	CASSLARGTSVGNEQFF	TRBV5-1	TRBJ2-1	few	TRBD2
TGCAGTGCTAGAGATGCAAGGACTGGAAACACCATATATTTT	CSARDARTGNTIYF	TRBV20-1	TRBJ1-3	NA	NA
TGCGCCAGCAGCCAAGAGATGGGCAAGCGGGGAACCGGGGAGCTGTTTTTT	CASSQEMGKRGTGELFF	TRBV4-3	TRBJ2-2	few	TRBD2
TGTGCCAGCAGCTTATCGACAGGGGATACGCAGTATTTT	CASSLSTGDTQYF	TRBV7-3	TRBJ2-3	NA	TRBD1
TGTGCCAGCAGCTTAGGGGTGTCAGGTCCTGGAGGGACTGAAGCTTTCTTT	CASSLGVSGPGGTEAFF	TRBV7-3	TRBJ1-1	few	NA